These T cell receptor beta chains were read from a single sample in a study of Ad26.COV2.S vaccination and SARS-CoV-2 variants. Some clones are missing from TCRdb's copy, which holds only in-frame ones; the method was immunoSEQ multiplex PCR. The sample lists roughly 240,000 clones; approximately 88% were seen once. Specimen: peripheral blood, collected in a trial of Ad26.COV2.S vaccine versus placebo. The receptors were sampled from a person between 18 and 60 years old who received the Ad26.COV2.S COVID-19 vaccine or a placebo. CDR3s include the opening cysteine and the closing phenylalanine or tryptophan. The D gene is left open where the match is weak. Part of the rows lack a size; the others show once, few, many or a class for expanded clones.

abundance	d_gene	v_gene	len	j_gene	CDR3nt	CDR3aa
.	.	TRBV28	16	TRBJ2-7	TGTGCCAGCAGCTCCGTGGCAGCACAGGGCACCTACGAGCAGTACTTC	CASSSVAAQGTYEQYF
few	TRBD2	TRBV7-9	16	TRBJ2-1	TGTGCCAGCAACCCAACTGCGGGAGTTGGCTACAATGAGCAGTTCTTC	CASNPTAGVGYNEQFF
.	TRBD1	TRBV7-9	17	TRBJ2-4	TGTGCCAGCAGCTCCCTACAACTGACAGGGGTGTTTAACATTCAGTACTTC	CASSSLQLTGVFNIQYF
few	.	TRBV28	15	TRBJ1-2	TGTGCCAGCAGTTCCGGGACCCTGTATGGGTATGGCTACACCTTC	CASSSGTLYGYGYTF
.	TRBD2	TRBV4-2	15	TRBJ2-7	TGTGCCAGCAGCCAAGGGTTAGGGACTATAAACGAGCAGTACTTC	CASSQGLGTINEQYF
few	.	TRBV11-2	15	TRBJ2-5	TGTGCCAGCAGCCCGCTTTGGAGGGGGGAAGAGACCCAGTACTTC	CASSPLWRGEETQYF
.	.	TRBV30	14	TRBJ2-3	TGTGCCTGGAGTGACAGGAACCTATTTGATACGCAGTATTTT	CAWSDRNLFDTQYF
.	TRBD2	TRBV7-9	16	TRBJ2-5	TGTGCCAGCAGCCGGGGGGGCACTAGCCAGCAAGAGACCCAGTACTTC	CASSRGGTSQQETQYF
.	.	TRBV18	14	TRBJ2-7	TGTGCCAGCTCACCACAGGGGGGATTGGGCGAGCAGTACTTC	CASSPQGGLGEQYF
.	.	TRBV14	15	TRBJ1-3	TGTGCCAGCAGCCAAGGGGTGGGCCACGGAAACACCATATATTTT	CASSQGVGHGNTIYF
.	.	TRBV7-2	16	TRBJ1-4	TGTGCCAGCAGCTCTTACCCATACCCCGCGAAGGAAAAACTGTTTTTT	CASSSYPYPAKEKLFF
once	.	TRBV9	15	TRBJ1-1	TGTGCCAGCAGCGTGGGGTCCTTGGGGAACACTGAAGCTTTCTTT	CASSVGSLGNTEAFF
.	TRBD2	TRBV7-6	17	TRBJ2-1	TGTGCCAGCAGCTCGTGGACTAGCAGAAGCTCCTACAATGAGCAGTTCTTC	CASSSWTSRSSYNEQFF
.	.	TRBV7-6	14	TRBJ2-2	TGTGCCAGCAGCGAAATAGAGTACACCGGGGAGCTGTTTTTT	CASSEIEYTGELFF
.	.	TRBV6-2/TRBV6-3	11	TRBJ2-7	TGTGCCAGCGGCCTGGTCTACGAGCAGTACTTC	CASGLVYEQYF